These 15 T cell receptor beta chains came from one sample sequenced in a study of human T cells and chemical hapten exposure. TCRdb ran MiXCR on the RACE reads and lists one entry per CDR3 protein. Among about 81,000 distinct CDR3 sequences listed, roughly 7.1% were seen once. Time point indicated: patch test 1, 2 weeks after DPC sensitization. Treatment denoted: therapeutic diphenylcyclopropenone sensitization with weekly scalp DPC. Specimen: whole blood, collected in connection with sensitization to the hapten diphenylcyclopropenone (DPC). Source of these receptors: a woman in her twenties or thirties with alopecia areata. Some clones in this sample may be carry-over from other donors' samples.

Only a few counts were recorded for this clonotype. The DNA for the CDR3 is TGTGCCAGTAGTGCATCTGAACGGGAGGAAGCTTTCTTT. This translates into CASSASEREEAFF. J is TRBJ1-1 and V is TRBV19; D is undetermined. Trimming stripped 5 bases from V and 8 bases from J, with 15 bases between. Germline lookup yields CDR1 LNHDA and CDR2 SQIVND (reference sequence). The CDR3 sequence is 13 residues long. Drawing the rest from reference TRBV19 and TRBJ1-1, the complete variable domain is DGGITQSPKYLFRKEGQNVTLSCEQNLNHDAMYWYRQDPGQGLRLIYYSQIVNDFQKGDIAEGYSVSREKKESFPLTVTSAQKNPTAFYLCASSASEREEAFFGQGTRLTVV.

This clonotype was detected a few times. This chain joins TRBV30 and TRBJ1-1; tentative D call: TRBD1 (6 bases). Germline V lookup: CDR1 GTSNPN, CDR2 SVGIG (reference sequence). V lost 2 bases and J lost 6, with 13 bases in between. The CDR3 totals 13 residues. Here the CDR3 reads CAWSLGASAEAFF. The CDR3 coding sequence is TGTGCCTGGAGTTTGGGGGCTAGCGCTGAAGCTTTCTTT.

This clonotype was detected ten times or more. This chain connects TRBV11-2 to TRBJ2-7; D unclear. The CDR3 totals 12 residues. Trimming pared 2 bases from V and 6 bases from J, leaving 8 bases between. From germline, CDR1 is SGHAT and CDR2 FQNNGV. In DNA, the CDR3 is TGTGCCAGCAGCTTAACTTCAGGCGAGCAGTACTTC. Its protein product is CASSLTSGEQYF.

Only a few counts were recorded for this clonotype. CDR3 sequence reads: CASNKGGNQPQHF. In nucleotides, the CDR3 is TGTGCCAGTAACAAAGGGGGCAATCAGCCCCAGCATTTT. V usage is TRBV19 and J usage is TRBJ1-5, with D possibly matching TRBD1 (5 bases). The CDR3 has 13 residues. CDR1 LNHDA and CDR2 SQIVND come from the germline V gene (reference sequence). V gave up 7 bases and J gave up 2 bases, with 9 bases separating them.

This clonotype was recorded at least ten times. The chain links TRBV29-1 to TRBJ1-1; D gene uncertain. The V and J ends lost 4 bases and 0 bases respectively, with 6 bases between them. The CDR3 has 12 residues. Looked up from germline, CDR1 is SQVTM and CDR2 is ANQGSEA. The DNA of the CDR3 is TGCAGCGTTGTCCCCTTGAACACTGAAGCTTTCTTT. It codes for CSVVPLNTEAFF.

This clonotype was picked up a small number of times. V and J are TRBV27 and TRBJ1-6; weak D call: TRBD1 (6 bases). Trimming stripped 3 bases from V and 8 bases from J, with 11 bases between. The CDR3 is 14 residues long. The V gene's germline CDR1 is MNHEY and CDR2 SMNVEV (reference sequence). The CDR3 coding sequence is TGTGCCAGCAGTTTCACAGGGCGCGATTCACCCCTCCACTTT. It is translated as CASSFTGRDSPLHF.

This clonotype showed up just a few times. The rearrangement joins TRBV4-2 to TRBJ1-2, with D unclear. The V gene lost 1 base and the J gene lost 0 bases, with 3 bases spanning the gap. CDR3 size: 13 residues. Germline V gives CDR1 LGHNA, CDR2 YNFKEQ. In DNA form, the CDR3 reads TGTGCCAGCAGCCAAGCAGCTAACTATGGCTACACCTTC. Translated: CASSQAANYGYTF.

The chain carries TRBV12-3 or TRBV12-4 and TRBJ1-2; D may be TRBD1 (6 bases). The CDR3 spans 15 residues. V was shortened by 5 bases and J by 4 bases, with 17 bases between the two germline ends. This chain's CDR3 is CASSLDRPMFYGYTF. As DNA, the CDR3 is TGTGCCAGCAGTCTCGACAGGCCTATGTTCTATGGCTACACCTTC.

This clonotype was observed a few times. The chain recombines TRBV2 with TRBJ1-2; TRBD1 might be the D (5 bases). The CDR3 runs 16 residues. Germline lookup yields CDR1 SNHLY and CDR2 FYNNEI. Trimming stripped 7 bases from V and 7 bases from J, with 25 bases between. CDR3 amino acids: CASKGGTPEERGGYTF. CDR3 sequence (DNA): TGTGCCAGCAAGGGAGGAACTCCGGAAGAAAGGGGTGGCTACACCTTC.

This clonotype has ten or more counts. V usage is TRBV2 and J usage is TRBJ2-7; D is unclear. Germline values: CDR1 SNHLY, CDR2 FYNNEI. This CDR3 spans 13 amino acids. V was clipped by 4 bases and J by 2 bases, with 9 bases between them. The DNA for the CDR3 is TGTGCCAGCAGTGTTCCCCTGCCCTACGAGCAGTACTTC. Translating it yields CASSVPLPYEQYF.

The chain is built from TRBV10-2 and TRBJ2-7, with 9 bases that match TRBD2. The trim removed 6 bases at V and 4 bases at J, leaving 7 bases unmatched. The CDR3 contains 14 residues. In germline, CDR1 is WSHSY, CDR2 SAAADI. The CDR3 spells CASRPSGVRYEQYF. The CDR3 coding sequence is TGCGCCAGCAGACCTAGCGGGGTGAGGTACGAGCAGTACTTC.

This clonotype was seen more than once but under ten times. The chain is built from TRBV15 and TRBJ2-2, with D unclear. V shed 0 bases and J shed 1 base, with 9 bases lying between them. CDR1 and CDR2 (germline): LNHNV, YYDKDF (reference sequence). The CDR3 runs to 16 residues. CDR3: CATSRDPGKNTGELFF. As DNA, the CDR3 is TGTGCCACCAGCAGAGATCCTGGAAAGAACACCGGGGAGCTGTTTTTT.

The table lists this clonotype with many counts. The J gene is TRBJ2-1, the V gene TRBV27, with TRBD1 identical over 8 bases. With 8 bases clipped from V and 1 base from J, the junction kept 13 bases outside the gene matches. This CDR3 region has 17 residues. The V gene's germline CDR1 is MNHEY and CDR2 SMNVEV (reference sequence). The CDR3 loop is CASGWAGGTLSYNEQFF. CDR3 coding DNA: TGTGCCAGCGGGTGGGCAGGGGGCACCCTGTCCTACAATGAGCAGTTCTTC.

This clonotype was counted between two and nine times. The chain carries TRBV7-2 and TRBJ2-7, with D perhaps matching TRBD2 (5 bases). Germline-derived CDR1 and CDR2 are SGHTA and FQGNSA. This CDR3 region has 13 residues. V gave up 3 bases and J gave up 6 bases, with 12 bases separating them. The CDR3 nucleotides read TGTGCCAGCAGCTTGCCTACTAGGGTCGAGCAGTACTTC. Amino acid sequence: CASSLPTRVEQYF.

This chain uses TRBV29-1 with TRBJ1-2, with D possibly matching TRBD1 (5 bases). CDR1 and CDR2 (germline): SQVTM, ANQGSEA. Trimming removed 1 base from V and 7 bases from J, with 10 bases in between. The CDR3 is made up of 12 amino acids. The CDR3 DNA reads TGCAGCGTTGAAGGCAGGGTTGGTGGCTACACCTTC. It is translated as CSVEGRVGGYTF.